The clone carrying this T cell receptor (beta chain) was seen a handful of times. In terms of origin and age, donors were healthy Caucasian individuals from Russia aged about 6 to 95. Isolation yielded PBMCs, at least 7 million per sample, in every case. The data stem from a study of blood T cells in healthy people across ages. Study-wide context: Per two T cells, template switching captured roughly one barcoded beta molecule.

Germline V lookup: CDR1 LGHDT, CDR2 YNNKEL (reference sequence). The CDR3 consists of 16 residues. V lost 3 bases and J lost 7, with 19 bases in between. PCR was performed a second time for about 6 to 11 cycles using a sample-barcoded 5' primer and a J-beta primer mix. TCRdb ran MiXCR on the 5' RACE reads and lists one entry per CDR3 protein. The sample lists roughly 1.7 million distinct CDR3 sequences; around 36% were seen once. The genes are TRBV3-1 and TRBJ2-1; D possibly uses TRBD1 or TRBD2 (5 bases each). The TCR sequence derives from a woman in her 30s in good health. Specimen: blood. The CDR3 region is CASSHNGGGPLNEQFF. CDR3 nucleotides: TGTGCCAGCAGCCACAACGGTGGGGGTCCTTTGAATGAGCAGTTCTTC.